The clone carrying this TCR beta chain was recorded a few times. No antigen is known for it. The trim removed 8 bases at V and 7 bases at J, leaving 9 bases unmatched. Germline V gives CDR1 MNHEY, CDR2 SVGAGI. This CDR3 is built from 13 residues. This record comes from a study of response to subunit inactivated influenza vaccine. TCRdb fed the RT-PCR reads into MiXCR, producing one record per CDR3 protein. The top ten hold 9.5% to 13% of the sample, which has approximately 700,000 distinct CDR3 sequences, 15% to 18% seen once. Notes on the study in general: Each seasonal flu vaccination may recruit only limited new T cells, authors suggested.

This clonotype was sampled from a man aged 50 or older who received an inactivated influenza vaccine. This rearrangement joins TRBV6-5 to TRBJ1-1, with 8 bases identical to TRBD1. Specimen: PBMCs from blood, collected roughly 12 days after vaccination. This CDR3 is CASRTGQGSEAFF. As DNA, the CDR3 is TGTGCCAGCCGTACTGGACAGGGAAGTGAAGCTTTCTTT.